The subject of this entry is one T cell receptor beta chain. The read ends 3 residues early relative to the CDR3; the germline J gene fills the gap. The CDR3 sequence is 14 residues long. CDR1 is KGHSH and CDR2 is LQKENI in the germline V gene. The ends were cut back, 5 bases at V and 2 bases at J, with 12 bases in the middle. Profiled with immunoSEQ multiplex PCR; TCRdb holds only in-frame clones, not every one. The listing records tens of thousands of clones. These data are taken from a study of T cells in women clearing cervical HPV infection. The chain has TRBV18 and TRBJ1-1; TRBD1 is a possible D gene (5 bases). The receptor's source is a woman between 18 and 75 years old with a cervical HPV16 infection that either progressed to CIN3+ or cleared (not recorded which). Sequencing used blood buffy coat. The CDR3 DNA, read in part, is TGTGCCAGCTCAGGGGGGGTGTTAAACACTGAA. Translating gives CASSGGVLNTE. In full, the CDR3 is CASSGGVLNTEAFF.